This T cell receptor beta chain emerged from a study of blood T cells in healthy people across ages. The study, taken as a whole, reports: While age rose, TCR beta diversity per million T cells dropped in a roughly linear way. Estimates of total diversity, which came from one million sequenced T cells, were considered to be underestimates.

This clonotype has more than one count but fewer than ten. As yet, its antigen is unknown. The V gene lost 0 bases and the J gene lost 4 bases, with 9 bases spanning the gap. The V gene's germline CDR1 is LGHNA and CDR2 YSLEER. The CDR3 consists of 15 residues. At least 7 million PBMCs were isolated per sample. Primed by a sample-barcoded 5' primer and a J-beta primer mix, a second PCR proceeded for roughly 7 to 12 cycles. TCRdb re-called the 5' RACE reads with MiXCR, one entry per CDR3 protein. The sample lists around 850,000 distinct CDR3 sequences, 36% seen once, with over 10% in the top ten. The sequence came from a man in his late teens or twenties in good health. The V call is TRBV4-3, the J call TRBJ1-4; D not resolved. The specimen sequenced was blood. The CDR3 DNA follows: TGCGCCAGCAGCCAAGATGGCAGAAGTAATGAAAAACTGTTTTTT. It yields the protein CASSQDGRSNEKLFF.